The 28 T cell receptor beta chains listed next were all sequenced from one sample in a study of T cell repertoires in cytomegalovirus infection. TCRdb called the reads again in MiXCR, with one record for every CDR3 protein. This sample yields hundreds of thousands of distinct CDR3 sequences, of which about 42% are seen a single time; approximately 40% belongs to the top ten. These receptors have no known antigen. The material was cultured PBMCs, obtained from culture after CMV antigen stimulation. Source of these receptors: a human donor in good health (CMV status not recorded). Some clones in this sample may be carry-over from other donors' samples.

Here the CDR3 DNA reads TGTGCCAGCAGTTACGCGAGCTCTGGAAACACCATATATTTT. Translated: CASSYASSGNTIYF. The chain is built from TRBV6-5 and TRBJ1-3; D remains ambiguous. The CDR3 consists of 14 residues. Germline values: CDR1 MNHEY, CDR2 SVGAGI. Between the trimmed V and J ends, which lost 2 bases and 0 bases, there was a span of 5 bases.

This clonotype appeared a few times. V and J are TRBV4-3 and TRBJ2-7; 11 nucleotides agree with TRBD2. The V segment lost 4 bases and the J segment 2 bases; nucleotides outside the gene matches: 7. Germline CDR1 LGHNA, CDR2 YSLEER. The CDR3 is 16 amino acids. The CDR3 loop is CASSPVGLAGTYEQYF. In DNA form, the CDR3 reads TGCGCCAGCAGCCCGGTTGGACTAGCGGGCACCTACGAGCAGTACTTC.

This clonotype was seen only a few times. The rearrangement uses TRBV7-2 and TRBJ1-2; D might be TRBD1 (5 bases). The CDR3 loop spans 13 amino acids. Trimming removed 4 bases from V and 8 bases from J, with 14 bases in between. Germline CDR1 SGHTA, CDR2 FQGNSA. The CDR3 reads CASSWGIQVGYTF. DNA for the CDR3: TGTGCCAGCAGCTGGGGGATACAGGTGGGCTACACCTTC.

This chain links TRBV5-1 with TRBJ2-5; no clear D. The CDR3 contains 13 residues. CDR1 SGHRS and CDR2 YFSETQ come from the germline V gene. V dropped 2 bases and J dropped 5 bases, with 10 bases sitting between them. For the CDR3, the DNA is TGCGCCAGCAGCTTTGAAGATCTTGAGACCCAGTACTTC. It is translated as CASSFEDLETQYF.

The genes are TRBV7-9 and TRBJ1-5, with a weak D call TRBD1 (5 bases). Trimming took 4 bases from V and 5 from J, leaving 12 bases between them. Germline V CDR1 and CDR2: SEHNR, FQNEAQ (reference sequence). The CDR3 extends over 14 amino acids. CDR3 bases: TGTGCCAGCAGCTCTGGGGGAAGAGATCAGCCCCAGCATTTT. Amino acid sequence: CASSSGGRDQPQHF.

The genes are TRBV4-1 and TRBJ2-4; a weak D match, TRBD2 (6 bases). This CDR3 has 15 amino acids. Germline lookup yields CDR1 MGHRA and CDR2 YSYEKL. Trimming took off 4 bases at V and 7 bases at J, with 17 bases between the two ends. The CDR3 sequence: CASSPPGRAGNIQYF. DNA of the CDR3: TGCGCCAGCAGCCCCCCCGGCAGGGCGGGGAACATTCAGTACTTC.

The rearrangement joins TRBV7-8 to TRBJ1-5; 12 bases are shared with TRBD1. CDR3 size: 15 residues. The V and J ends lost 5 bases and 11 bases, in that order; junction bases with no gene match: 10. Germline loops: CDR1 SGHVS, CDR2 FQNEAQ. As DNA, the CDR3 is TGTGCCAGCAGCCCTGGGACAGGGGGCTTCTCGGCCCAGCATTTT. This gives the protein CASSPGTGGFSAQHF. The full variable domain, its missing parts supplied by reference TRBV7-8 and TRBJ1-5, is GAGVSQSPRYKVAKRGQDVALRCDPISGHVSLFWYQQALGQGPEFLTYFQNEAQLDKSGLPSDRFFAERPEGSVSTLKIQRTQQEDSAVYLCASSPGTGGFSAQHFGDGTRLSIL.

The CDR3 bases are TGTGCCAGCAGCTCCTTCCCGGGACAGGGAAATTCACCCCTCCACTTT. As protein: CASSSFPGQGNSPLHF. The V call is TRBV7-2, the J call TRBJ1-6; TRBD1 matches at 9 bases. The CDR3 spans 16 residues. CDR1 and CDR2 from the germline V gene are SGHTA and FQGNSA. With V trimmed by 4 bases and J by 7 bases, 8 bases remained unmatched.

CDR3 residues: CASRQRRGGGYTF. The CDR3, as DNA: TGTGCCAGCAGGCAAAGGCGGGGGGGTGGCTACACCTTC. The rearrangement uses TRBV12-3 or TRBV12-4 and TRBJ1-2; possible D gene TRBD1, 5 bases. With 6 bases removed from V and 7 bases from J, the gap between germline ends came to 15 bases. The CDR3 totals 13 residues.

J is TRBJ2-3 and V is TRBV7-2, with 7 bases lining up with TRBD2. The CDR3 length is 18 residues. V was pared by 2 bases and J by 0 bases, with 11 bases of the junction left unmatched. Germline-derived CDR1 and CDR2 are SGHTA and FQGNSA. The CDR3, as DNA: TGTGCCAGCAGCTTAAGGCCTAGCGGCCTGATGAGCACAGATACGCAGTATTTT. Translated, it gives CASSLRPSGLMSTDTQYF.

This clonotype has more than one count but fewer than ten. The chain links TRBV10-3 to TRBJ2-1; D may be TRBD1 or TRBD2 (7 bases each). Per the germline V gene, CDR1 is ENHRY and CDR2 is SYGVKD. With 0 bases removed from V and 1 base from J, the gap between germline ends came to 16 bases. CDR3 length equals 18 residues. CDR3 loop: CAISESGRGRGSYNEQFF. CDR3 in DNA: TGTGCCATCAGTGAGTCGGGGAGGGGGCGCGGATCCTACAATGAGCAGTTCTTC.

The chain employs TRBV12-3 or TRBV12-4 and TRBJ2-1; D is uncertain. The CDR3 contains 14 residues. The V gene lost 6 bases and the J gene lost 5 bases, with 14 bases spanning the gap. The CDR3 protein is CASRASGLHNEQFF. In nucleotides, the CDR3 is TGTGCCAGCAGGGCCTCCGGCCTCCACAATGAGCAGTTCTTC.

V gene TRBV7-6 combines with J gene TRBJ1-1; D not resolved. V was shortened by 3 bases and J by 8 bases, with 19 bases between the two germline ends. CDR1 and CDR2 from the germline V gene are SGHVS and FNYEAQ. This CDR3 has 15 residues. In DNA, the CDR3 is TGTGCCAGCAGCTTGCCCGAGGTGGGTTTCCTCGAAGCTTTCTTT. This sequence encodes CASSLPEVGFLEAFF.

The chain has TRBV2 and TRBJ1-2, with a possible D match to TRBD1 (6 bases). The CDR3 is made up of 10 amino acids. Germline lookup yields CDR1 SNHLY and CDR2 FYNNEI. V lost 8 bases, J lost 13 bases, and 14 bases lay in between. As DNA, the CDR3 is TGTGCCAGCTGGGGGGGCAGGGCCACCTTC. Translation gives CASWGGRATF. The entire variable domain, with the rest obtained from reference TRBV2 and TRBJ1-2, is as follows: EPEVTQTPSHQVTQMGQEVILRCVPISNHLYFYWYRQILGQKVEFLVSFYNNEISEKSEIFDDQFSVERPDGSNFTLKIRSTKLEDSAMYFCASWGGRATFGSGTRLTVV.

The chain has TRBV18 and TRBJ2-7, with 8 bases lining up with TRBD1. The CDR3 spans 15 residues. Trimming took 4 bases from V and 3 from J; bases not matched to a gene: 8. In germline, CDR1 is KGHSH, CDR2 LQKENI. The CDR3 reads CASSQGQGINYEQYF. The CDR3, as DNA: TGTGCCAGCTCACAAGGACAGGGCATCAACTACGAGCAGTACTTC.

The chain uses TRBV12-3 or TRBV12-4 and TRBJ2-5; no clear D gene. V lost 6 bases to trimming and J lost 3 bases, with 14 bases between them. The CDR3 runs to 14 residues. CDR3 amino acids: CASSLRQLEETQYF. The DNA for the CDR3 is TGTGCCAGCAGCCTAAGACAACTCGAAGAGACCCAGTACTTC.

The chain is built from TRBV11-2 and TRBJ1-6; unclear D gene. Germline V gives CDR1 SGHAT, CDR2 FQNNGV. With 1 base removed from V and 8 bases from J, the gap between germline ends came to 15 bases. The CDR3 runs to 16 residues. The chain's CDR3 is CASSLVPSGRDSPLHF. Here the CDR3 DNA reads TGTGCCAGCAGCTTAGTTCCTTCCGGAAGGGATTCACCCCTCCACTTT. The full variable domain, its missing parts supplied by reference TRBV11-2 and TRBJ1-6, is EAGVAQSPRYKIIEKRQSVAFWCNPISGHATLYWYQQILGQGPKLLIQFQNNGVVDDSQLPKDRFSAERLKGVDSTLKIQPAKLEDSAVYLCASSLVPSGRDSPLHFGNGTRLTVT.

DNA of the CDR3: TGCAGCGTTGAAGATCTAGAGGGGGATGGCTACACCTTC. It specifies CSVEDLEGDGYTF. The chain combines TRBV29-1 with TRBJ1-2; a weak D match, TRBD1 (6 bases). Germline loops: CDR1 SQVTM, CDR2 ANQGSEA. The V end lost 0 bases, the J end lost 6 bases, and 11 bases lay between the germline ends. The CDR3 spans 13 residues.

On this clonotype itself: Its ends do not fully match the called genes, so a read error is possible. The CDR3 sequence: CASSLYTGELLF. In nucleotides, the CDR3 is TGTGCCAGCAGTTTATACACCGGGGAGCTGCTTTTT. The V gene is TRBV12-3 or TRBV12-4, the J gene TRBJ2-2, with D maybe TRBD2 (5 bases). The CDR3 spans 12 residues.

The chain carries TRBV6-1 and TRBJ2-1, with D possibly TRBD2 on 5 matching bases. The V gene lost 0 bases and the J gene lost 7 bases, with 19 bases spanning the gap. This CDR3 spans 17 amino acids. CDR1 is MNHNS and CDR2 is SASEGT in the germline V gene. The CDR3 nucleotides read TGTGCCAGCAGTGAAGCAGAGTTTTATCGGACTTCTAATGAGCAGTTCTTC. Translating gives CASSEAEFYRTSNEQFF.

The DNA of the CDR3 is TGTGCCAGCAGCTCCTACTCGGCCTACGAGCAGTACTTC. This codes for CASSSYSAYEQYF. The chain is built from TRBV7-2 and TRBJ2-7; D ambiguous. The ends were cut back, 4 bases at V and 2 bases at J, with 9 bases in the middle. The CDR3 spans 13 residues. The germline CDR1 and CDR2 sequences are SGHTA and FQGNSA.

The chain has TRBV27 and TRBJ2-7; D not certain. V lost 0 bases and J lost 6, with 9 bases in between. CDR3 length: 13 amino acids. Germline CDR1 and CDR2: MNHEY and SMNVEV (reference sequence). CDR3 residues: CASSLSGVGEQYF. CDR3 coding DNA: TGTGCCAGCAGTTTATCTGGTGTGGGCGAGCAGTACTTC.

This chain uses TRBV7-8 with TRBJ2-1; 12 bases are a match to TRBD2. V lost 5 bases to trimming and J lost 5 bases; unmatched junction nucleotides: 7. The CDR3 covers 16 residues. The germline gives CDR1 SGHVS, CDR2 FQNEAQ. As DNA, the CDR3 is TGTGCCAGCAGCCTAAAGCGGACTAGCGGGAACAATGAGCAGTTCTTC. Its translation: CASSLKRTSGNNEQFF.

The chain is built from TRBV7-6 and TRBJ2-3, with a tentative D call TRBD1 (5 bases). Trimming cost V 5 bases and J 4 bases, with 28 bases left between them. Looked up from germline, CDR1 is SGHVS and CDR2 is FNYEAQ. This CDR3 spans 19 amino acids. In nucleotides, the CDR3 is TGTGCCAGCAGCCCACTCCTACACTTGACAGAAGCCTTCCCAGATACGCAGTATTTT. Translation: CASSPLLHLTEAFPDTQYF.

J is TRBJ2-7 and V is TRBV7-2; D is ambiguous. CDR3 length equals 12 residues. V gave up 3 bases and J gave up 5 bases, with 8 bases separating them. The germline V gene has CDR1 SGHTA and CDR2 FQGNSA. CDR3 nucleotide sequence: TGTGCCAGCAGCTTGCTTACCCACGAGCAGTACTTC. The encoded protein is CASSLLTHEQYF.

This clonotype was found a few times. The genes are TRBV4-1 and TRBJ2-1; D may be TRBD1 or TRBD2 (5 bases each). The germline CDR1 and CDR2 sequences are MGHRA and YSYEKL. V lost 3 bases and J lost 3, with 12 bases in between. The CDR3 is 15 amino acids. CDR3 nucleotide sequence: TGCGCCAGCAGCCAGGACCAGGGAGACTACAATGAGCAGTTCTTC. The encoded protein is CASSQDQGDYNEQFF.

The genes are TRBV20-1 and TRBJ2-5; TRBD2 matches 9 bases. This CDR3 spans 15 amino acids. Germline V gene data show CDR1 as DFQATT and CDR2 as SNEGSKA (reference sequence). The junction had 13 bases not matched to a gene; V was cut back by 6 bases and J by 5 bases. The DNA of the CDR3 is TGCAGTGCCAGCGGCGTGCGGGGGGGCAGGGAGACCCAGTACTTC. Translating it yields CSASGVRGGRETQYF.

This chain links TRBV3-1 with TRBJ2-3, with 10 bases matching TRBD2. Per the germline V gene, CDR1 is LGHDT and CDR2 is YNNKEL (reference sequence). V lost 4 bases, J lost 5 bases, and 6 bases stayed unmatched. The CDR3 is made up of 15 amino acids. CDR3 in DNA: TGTGCCAGCAGCCTCCTATCTAGCGGGGGAGATACGCAGTATTTT. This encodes CASSLLSSGGDTQYF.